This T cell receptor beta chain was retrieved from a study of identical twins. The CDR3 sequence is 14 residues long. With 2 bases clipped from V and 8 bases from J, the junction kept 5 bases outside the gene matches. In germline, CDR1 is ENHRY, CDR2 SYGVKD. The study's findings and limits: In drawing conclusions, the study used cross-sectional statistical analysis and did not follow the same donors. Alpha sequences out of frame and shared by twins had excess low generation probability. Twins' excess sharing was less marked for out-of-frame beta sequences.

Template switching supplied a universal primer site; unique molecular identifiers were carried on the cDNA. TCRdb re-analysed the 5' RACE reads in MiXCR, keeping a single row per CDR3 protein. The sample comprises some 100,000 distinct CDR3 sequences, roughly 6% of which are singletons, and approximately 12% rests with the top ten. This clonotype has a count of ten or more. The antigen remains undetermined. This chain joins TRBV10-3 and TRBJ2-1; the match to TRBD2 covers 8 bases. This TCR came from a woman in her 50s in good health. What was sequenced was memory T cells sorted from blood. The CDR3 DNA follows: TGTGCCATCAGTGAGCGGGAGGGGGGTGATGAGCAGTTCTTC. Protein sequence: CAISEREGGDEQFF.